A selection of T cell receptor beta chains follows, all from one sample in a study of identical twins. Each CDR3 protein gets one entry after TCRdb re-called the 5' RACE reads with MiXCR. The sample includes roughly 540,000 distinct CDR3 sequences, 20% to 25% seen only once; the top ten take approximately 0.95%. These records were also assigned to another study, of T cells expressing NK-cell markers.

The sample consisted of CD4+ T cells sorted from blood. These receptors all come from a woman aged 18 to 35 in good health. CDR3s include the opening cysteine and the closing phenylalanine or tryptophan. A D gene is named only where the DNA matches it firmly. Not every row has a clone size; where given, it reads once, few, many or a size class.

CDR3nt: TGCAGTGCTTCCCGGACTAGCGGGGGGGCTCAGGAGACCCAGTACTTC
CDR3aa: CSASRTSGGAQETQYF
abundance: few
j_gene: TRBJ2-5
v_gene: TRBV20-1
d_gene: TRBD2

CDR3nt: TGTGCCAGCAGCCGGGACAGGGGGATTGGCGAGCAGTACTTC
CDR3aa: CASSRDRGIGEQYF
abundance: NA
j_gene: TRBJ2-7
v_gene: TRBV27
d_gene: TRBD1

CDR3nt: TGTGCCAGCAGCTATACCCCCCCAGGGGGGCGCGACGAGCAGTACTTC
CDR3aa: CASSYTPPGGRDEQYF
abundance: NA
j_gene: TRBJ2-7
v_gene: TRBV7-9
d_gene: NA

CDR3nt: TGTGCCAGCAGTTTAACGGGACTAGCGGACAATGAGCAGTTCTTC
CDR3aa: CASSLTGLADNEQFF
abundance: few
j_gene: TRBJ2-1
v_gene: TRBV12-3/TRBV12-4
d_gene: TRBD2

CDR3nt: TGCAGTGCTAGACCGATCGGGGTCGATGAGCAGTTCTTC
CDR3aa: CSARPIGVDEQFF
abundance: NA
j_gene: TRBJ2-1
v_gene: TRBV20-1
d_gene: NA

CDR3nt: TGTGCCAGCGGGACAGTAGTCTACGAGCAGTACTTC
CDR3aa: CASGTVVYEQYF
abundance: few
j_gene: TRBJ2-7
v_gene: TRBV6-5
d_gene: TRBD1

CDR3nt: TGTGCCAGCAGTTTATATAACAGGGGCCAAAACATTCAGTACTTC
CDR3aa: CASSLYNRGQNIQYF
abundance: few
j_gene: TRBJ2-4
v_gene: TRBV27
d_gene: TRBD1

CDR3nt: TGCAGCGCGGACAGGACCGACTATGGCTACACCTTC
CDR3aa: CSADRTDYGYTF
abundance: few
j_gene: TRBJ1-2
v_gene: TRBV29-1
d_gene: TRBD1

CDR3nt: TGCAGTGCTAGAGACCCGGGACACATCACAGATACGCAGTATTTT
CDR3aa: CSARDPGHITDTQYF
abundance: NA
j_gene: TRBJ2-3
v_gene: TRBV20-1
d_gene: NA

CDR3nt: TGTGCCAGCAGTCGGGGACAGGGGGTCTATGGCTACACCTTC
CDR3aa: CASSRGQGVYGYTF
abundance: NA
j_gene: TRBJ1-2
v_gene: TRBV6-1
d_gene: TRBD1

CDR3nt: TGTGCCAGCAACCCTCCTGAGGGGAGCTCCTACGAGCAGTACTTC
CDR3aa: CASNPPEGSSYEQYF
abundance: NA
j_gene: TRBJ2-7
v_gene: TRBV21-1
d_gene: NA

CDR3nt: TGTGCCAGCAGCAATACAGGGGGCGGTAACACTGAAGCTTTCTTT
CDR3aa: CASSNTGGGNTEAFF
abundance: few
j_gene: TRBJ1-1
v_gene: TRBV5-5
d_gene: TRBD1

CDR3nt: TGTGCCAGCACCGAGGTGGGCGGGGAGCTGTTTTTT
CDR3aa: CASTEVGGELFF
abundance: few
j_gene: TRBJ2-2
v_gene: TRBV6-5
d_gene: NA

CDR3nt: TGTGCCAGCAGTTGGGGCAATCAGCCCCAGCATTTT
CDR3aa: CASSWGNQPQHF
abundance: many
j_gene: TRBJ1-5
v_gene: TRBV12-3/TRBV12-4
d_gene: NA

CDR3nt: TGTGCCACCGCCGCAGGGGCCATAGGGAATCAGCCCCAGCATTTT
CDR3aa: CATAAGAIGNQPQHF
abundance: few
j_gene: TRBJ1-5
v_gene: TRBV27
d_gene: NA

CDR3nt: TGTGCCAGCACCCCTAGGGGAATAGCGTCTCAAGAGACCCAGTACTTC
CDR3aa: CASTPRGIASQETQYF
abundance: few
j_gene: TRBJ2-5
v_gene: TRBV7-2
d_gene: NA

CDR3nt: TGTGCCTGGATGCTAGCTACAGATACGCAGTATTTT
CDR3aa: CAWMLATDTQYF
abundance: once
j_gene: TRBJ2-3
v_gene: TRBV30
d_gene: NA

CDR3nt: TGCGCCAGCAGTGAAAGGGGACGGAAAAATGGCTACACCTTC
CDR3aa: CASSERGRKNGYTF
abundance: NA
j_gene: TRBJ1-2
v_gene: TRBV10-1
d_gene: NA

CDR3nt: TGTGCCAGCATCCCAGTGCCGTGGTTTTCACAAGAGACCCAGTACTTC
CDR3aa: CASIPVPWFSQETQYF
abundance: NA
j_gene: TRBJ2-5
v_gene: TRBV11-2
d_gene: NA

CDR3nt: TGTGCCACCGGTGCTAGCGGCGAGCAGTTCTTC
CDR3aa: CATGASGEQFF
abundance: many
j_gene: TRBJ2-1
v_gene: TRBV24-1
d_gene: TRBD2

CDR3nt: TGTGCCAGCAGTTTAAGGGGCTACCTCTATGGCTACACCTTC
CDR3aa: CASSLRGYLYGYTF
abundance: many
j_gene: TRBJ1-2
v_gene: TRBV12-3/TRBV12-4
d_gene: NA

CDR3nt: TGTGCCAGCAATCGGAAACTAGCGGGAGTGACAGATACGCAGTATTTT
CDR3aa: CASNRKLAGVTDTQYF
abundance: NA
j_gene: TRBJ2-3
v_gene: TRBV27
d_gene: TRBD2

CDR3nt: TGTGCCATCAGTGGATACCGACTCAACACATCCACCATATATTTT
CDR3aa: CAISGYRLNTSTIYF
abundance: NA
j_gene: TRBJ1-3
v_gene: TRBV10-3
d_gene: NA

CDR3nt: TGCGCCAGCAGCCAAGTGGGACAGCGAGAGACCCAGTACTTC
CDR3aa: CASSQVGQRETQYF
abundance: NA
j_gene: TRBJ2-5
v_gene: TRBV4-1
d_gene: TRBD1

CDR3nt: TGCGCCAGCAGCAAAGGGACATCTGGTGAAGCTTTCTTT
CDR3aa: CASSKGTSGEAFF
abundance: few
j_gene: TRBJ1-1
v_gene: TRBV5-1
d_gene: NA

CDR3nt: TGTGCCAGCTCCCCGATGGTCGGAGCTTTCTTT
CDR3aa: CASSPMVGAFF
abundance: NA
j_gene: TRBJ1-1
v_gene: TRBV18
d_gene: NA

CDR3nt: TGCGCCAGCAGCTTGGAGCAGGCGCAGGATACGCAGTATTTT
CDR3aa: CASSLEQAQDTQYF
abundance: NA
j_gene: TRBJ2-3
v_gene: TRBV5-1
d_gene: NA

CDR3nt: TGCGCCAGCAGCTTTAGCGGATCGAACACCGGGGAGCTGTTTTTT
CDR3aa: CASSFSGSNTGELFF
abundance: NA
j_gene: TRBJ2-2
v_gene: TRBV5-1
d_gene: NA

CDR3nt: TGCAGCGTGTCGGGACGGAATAATCAGCCCCAGCATTTT
CDR3aa: CSVSGRNNQPQHF
abundance: few
j_gene: TRBJ1-5
v_gene: TRBV29-1
d_gene: NA

CDR3nt: TGCAGTGCTTACGGGACCCATACCTACAATGAGCAGTTCTTC
CDR3aa: CSAYGTHTYNEQFF
abundance: NA
j_gene: TRBJ2-1
v_gene: TRBV20-1
d_gene: NA

CDR3nt: TGTGCCAGCAGCTTACGGCCACCTGCAACTAATGAAAAACTGTTTTTT
CDR3aa: CASSLRPPATNEKLFF
abundance: NA
j_gene: TRBJ1-4
v_gene: TRBV7-2
d_gene: NA

CDR3nt: TGCGCCAGTAGCCCCCGGGACTACCAGCGGGATGAGCAGTTCTTC
CDR3aa: CASSPRDYQRDEQFF
abundance: NA
j_gene: TRBJ2-1
v_gene: TRBV5-1
d_gene: TRBD2

CDR3nt: TGTGCCAGCAGCGTTGGGGGGCGATGGATTTGGGGCTACGAGCAGTACTTC
CDR3aa: CASSVGGRWIWGYEQYF
abundance: NA
j_gene: TRBJ2-7
v_gene: TRBV9
d_gene: NA

CDR3nt: TGTGCCAGCAGCTCGGGACAGCGGTTCGGGCCCCAGCATTTT
CDR3aa: CASSSGQRFGPQHF
abundance: many
j_gene: TRBJ1-5
v_gene: TRBV21-1
d_gene: NA

CDR3nt: TGTACCTTCAGCCCCCTTCGACTAGCGGGGGGGGGCACCGGGGAGCTGTTTTTT
CDR3aa: CTFSPLRLAGGGTGELFF
abundance: NA
j_gene: TRBJ2-2
v_gene: TRBV3-1
d_gene: TRBD2

CDR3nt: TGTGCCACCAGCAGAGATCGGGTCGAAAAACTGTTTTTT
CDR3aa: CATSRDRVEKLFF
abundance: few
j_gene: TRBJ1-4
v_gene: TRBV15
d_gene: NA

CDR3nt: TGTGCCTGGGCCGGGGAGCGGTACAATGAGCAGTTCTTC
CDR3aa: CAWAGERYNEQFF
abundance: NA
j_gene: TRBJ2-1
v_gene: TRBV30
d_gene: NA

CDR3nt: TGTGCCAGCAGCTTGGCTACTCTAGCGGGGGGCTTAGAGACCCAGTACTTC
CDR3aa: CASSLATLAGGLETQYF
abundance: NA
j_gene: TRBJ2-5
v_gene: TRBV7-8
d_gene: TRBD2

CDR3nt: TGCGCCAGCAGCCAAGAGGAGGTAGGGGCCGGGGCCAACGTCCTGACTTTC
CDR3aa: CASSQEEVGAGANVLTF
abundance: NA
j_gene: TRBJ2-6
v_gene: TRBV4-1
d_gene: NA

CDR3nt: TGTGCCATCAGGACTAGCGGAGACGAGCAGTACTTC
CDR3aa: CAIRTSGDEQYF
abundance: few
j_gene: TRBJ2-7
v_gene: TRBV10-3
d_gene: TRBD2

CDR3nt: TGTGCTAGTGGTTTGGGACGTGACGGGAATCCATACCAAGAGACCCAGTACTTC
CDR3aa: CASGLGRDGNPYQETQYF
abundance: NA
j_gene: TRBJ2-5
v_gene: TRBV12-5
d_gene: NA

CDR3nt: TGTGCCAGCAGCCACCGGTGGAATGAGCAGTTCTTC
CDR3aa: CASSHRWNEQFF
abundance: few
j_gene: TRBJ2-1
v_gene: TRBV6-5
d_gene: NA

CDR3nt: TGCGCCAGCAGCAGGGCAGGGGAAGGCCCGGGGCTGTTTTTT
CDR3aa: CASSRAGEGPGLFF
abundance: few
j_gene: TRBJ2-2
v_gene: TRBV4-3
d_gene: NA

CDR3nt: TGTGCCAGCAGCCAAGGCCAATTGGGAAGGGTAGATACGCAGTATTTT
CDR3aa: CASSQGQLGRVDTQYF
abundance: NA
j_gene: TRBJ2-3
v_gene: TRBV3-1
d_gene: NA

CDR3nt: TGTGCCAGCAGTTACGTGGGAGGGGTCACCGGGGAGCTGTTTTTT
CDR3aa: CASSYVGGVTGELFF
abundance: NA
j_gene: TRBJ2-2
v_gene: TRBV6-5
d_gene: TRBD2

CDR3nt: TGCAGTGCAAGGCTAGCAGCGGAGGACCTAAATGAGCAGTTCTTC
CDR3aa: CSARLAAEDLNEQFF
abundance: few
j_gene: TRBJ2-1
v_gene: TRBV20-1
d_gene: NA

CDR3nt: TGTGCCAGCAGTTTGCCTATGAACACTGAAGCTTTCTTT
CDR3aa: CASSLPMNTEAFF
abundance: NA
j_gene: TRBJ1-1
v_gene: TRBV12-3/TRBV12-4
d_gene: NA

CDR3nt: TGTGCCAGCAATCCCATACAGGGAACTTCCTACAATGAGCAGTTCTTC
CDR3aa: CASNPIQGTSYNEQFF
abundance: few
j_gene: TRBJ2-1
v_gene: TRBV6-2/TRBV6-3
d_gene: NA

CDR3nt: TGTGCCAGCTCACCTCCAGGTTACACGCCACTATCCTACGAGCAGTACTTC
CDR3aa: CASSPPGYTPLSYEQYF
abundance: NA
j_gene: TRBJ2-7
v_gene: TRBV18
d_gene: NA

CDR3nt: TGTGCCATCGGGGACAAGCAAGAGACCCAGTACTTC
CDR3aa: CAIGDKQETQYF
abundance: NA
j_gene: TRBJ2-5
v_gene: TRBV10-3
d_gene: NA

CDR3nt: TGTGCCAGCAGTCATACCAGACAGTTATTTATCTCTGGGGCCAACGTCCTGACTTTC
CDR3aa: CASSHTRQLFISGANVLTF
abundance: few
j_gene: TRBJ2-6
v_gene: TRBV12-3/TRBV12-4
d_gene: NA

CDR3nt: TGTGCCAGCAGTGGTGGACGGATAGCTAACTATGGCTACACCTTC
CDR3aa: CASSGGRIANYGYTF
abundance: NA
j_gene: TRBJ1-2
v_gene: TRBV6-1
d_gene: NA

CDR3nt: TGCAGTGCTTCCTACAGAAGGGGGGGCACTGAAGCTTTCTTT
CDR3aa: CSASYRRGGTEAFF
abundance: NA
j_gene: TRBJ1-1
v_gene: TRBV20-1
d_gene: NA

CDR3nt: TGCAGCACCGCGGGGGTAGGGACCCAGTACTTC
CDR3aa: CSTAGVGTQYF
abundance: many
j_gene: TRBJ2-5
v_gene: TRBV29-1
d_gene: TRBD2

CDR3nt: TGCGCCATCAGTTTGGCTGTAATTTCTGGGGCGGGTGAGGCCAACGTCCTGACTTTC
CDR3aa: CAISLAVISGAGEANVLTF
abundance: NA
j_gene: TRBJ2-6
v_gene: TRBV12-3/TRBV12-4
d_gene: NA

CDR3nt: TGTGCCACCGGACTAGCGAGTACGCAGTATTTT
CDR3aa: CATGLASTQYF
abundance: few
j_gene: TRBJ2-3
v_gene: TRBV10-3
d_gene: TRBD2

CDR3nt: TGTGCCAGCAGTTTATCTGGGAGGGCGGCTGAGACCCAGTACTTC
CDR3aa: CASSLSGRAAETQYF
abundance: few
j_gene: TRBJ2-5
v_gene: TRBV27
d_gene: TRBD2

CDR3nt: TGTGCCAGCAGCTGGGGGGGACAACCGAGAGAAAAACTGTTTTTT
CDR3aa: CASSWGGQPREKLFF
abundance: NA
j_gene: TRBJ1-4
v_gene: TRBV7-2
d_gene: NA

CDR3nt: TGTGCCAGCAGCCTTAACACCCTACAAGAGACCCAGTACTTC
CDR3aa: CASSLNTLQETQYF
abundance: NA
j_gene: TRBJ2-5
v_gene: TRBV11-2
d_gene: NA

CDR3nt: TGTGCCAGCAGCGTAACGACAGGGGAGGGTTACGAGCAGTACTTC
CDR3aa: CASSVTTGEGYEQYF
abundance: few
j_gene: TRBJ2-7
v_gene: TRBV9
d_gene: NA